A single TCR beta chain is shown here with its context. Its target is unknown. The entry originates in a study of regulatory T cells in long-lasting Graves disease. Time point specified: newly diagnosed GD, antithyroid drugs for less than 3 months. After RNA was extracted from PBMCs, the TCR library was made from it. General observations from the study: Thyroid tissue was not sampled; only peripheral blood was.

Germline V lookup: CDR1 LNHDA, CDR2 SQIVND (reference sequence). This CDR3 contains 16 residues. Trimming shortened V by 3 bases and J by 2 bases, and 14 bases separated the two germline ends. CDR3-region Arm-PCR and iRepertoire HTBI primers produced the TCR beta libraries. TCRdb analysed the multiplex PCR reads with MiXCR anew, one entry per CDR3 protein. The sample yields about 220,000 distinct CDR3 sequences, 15% to 20% seen once. These sequences were also reported in another study, on T cells in Graves' hyperthyroidism and ophthalmopathy.

This sample comprised peripheral blood mononuclear cells (PBMCs), obtained at new diagnosis, from a patient treated with antithyroid drugs. The chain couples TRBV19 to TRBJ2-1; D remains unclear. The receptor was derived from a woman aged 25-40 years with Graves disease. The CDR3 nucleotides read TGTGCCAGTAGTATTTCCGGGCCAGAAACCTACAATGAGCAGTTCTTC. Translation: CASSISGPETYNEQFF.